Included here is one TCR beta chain sequence, with context. These data come from a study of blood T cell repertoires in COVID-19. At the level of the study: T cells, B-cell-depleted T cells, or PBMCs provided the cDNA or gDNA that served as material.

Assignments of participants to cohorts depended upon their own reported clinical history. Recovery among Cohort 3 donors was established by two negative PCRs, clearance, or symptom resolution. The CDR3 length is 17 residues. The V gene's germline CDR1 is LGHDT and CDR2 YNNKEL (reference sequence). Trimming removed 0 bases from V and 2 bases from J; junction bases left unmatched: 9. Source study methods: From reference gene primer amplification, estimates of nucleated cell counts were derived. The data were produced by immunoSEQ multiplex PCR, yet TCRdb's version contains in-frame clones alone and is incomplete. The D gene and trimming were derived from the DNA, and the V and J assignments and clone size from that table. This table has about 160,000 clones, more than 70% appearing once.

Sequenced sample: PBMCs or T cells enriched from blood (not recorded which). This TCR was recovered from a man aged 35 to 55 who had recovered from COVID-19. The rearrangement links TRBV3-1 (or the pseudogene TRBV3-2) to TRBJ1-1; TRBD1 matches 7 bases. As DNA, the CDR3 is TGTGCCAGCAGCCAAGAATGGGCAGGGGGAGTAAACACTGAAGCTTTCTTT. It translates to CASSQEWAGGVNTEAFF.